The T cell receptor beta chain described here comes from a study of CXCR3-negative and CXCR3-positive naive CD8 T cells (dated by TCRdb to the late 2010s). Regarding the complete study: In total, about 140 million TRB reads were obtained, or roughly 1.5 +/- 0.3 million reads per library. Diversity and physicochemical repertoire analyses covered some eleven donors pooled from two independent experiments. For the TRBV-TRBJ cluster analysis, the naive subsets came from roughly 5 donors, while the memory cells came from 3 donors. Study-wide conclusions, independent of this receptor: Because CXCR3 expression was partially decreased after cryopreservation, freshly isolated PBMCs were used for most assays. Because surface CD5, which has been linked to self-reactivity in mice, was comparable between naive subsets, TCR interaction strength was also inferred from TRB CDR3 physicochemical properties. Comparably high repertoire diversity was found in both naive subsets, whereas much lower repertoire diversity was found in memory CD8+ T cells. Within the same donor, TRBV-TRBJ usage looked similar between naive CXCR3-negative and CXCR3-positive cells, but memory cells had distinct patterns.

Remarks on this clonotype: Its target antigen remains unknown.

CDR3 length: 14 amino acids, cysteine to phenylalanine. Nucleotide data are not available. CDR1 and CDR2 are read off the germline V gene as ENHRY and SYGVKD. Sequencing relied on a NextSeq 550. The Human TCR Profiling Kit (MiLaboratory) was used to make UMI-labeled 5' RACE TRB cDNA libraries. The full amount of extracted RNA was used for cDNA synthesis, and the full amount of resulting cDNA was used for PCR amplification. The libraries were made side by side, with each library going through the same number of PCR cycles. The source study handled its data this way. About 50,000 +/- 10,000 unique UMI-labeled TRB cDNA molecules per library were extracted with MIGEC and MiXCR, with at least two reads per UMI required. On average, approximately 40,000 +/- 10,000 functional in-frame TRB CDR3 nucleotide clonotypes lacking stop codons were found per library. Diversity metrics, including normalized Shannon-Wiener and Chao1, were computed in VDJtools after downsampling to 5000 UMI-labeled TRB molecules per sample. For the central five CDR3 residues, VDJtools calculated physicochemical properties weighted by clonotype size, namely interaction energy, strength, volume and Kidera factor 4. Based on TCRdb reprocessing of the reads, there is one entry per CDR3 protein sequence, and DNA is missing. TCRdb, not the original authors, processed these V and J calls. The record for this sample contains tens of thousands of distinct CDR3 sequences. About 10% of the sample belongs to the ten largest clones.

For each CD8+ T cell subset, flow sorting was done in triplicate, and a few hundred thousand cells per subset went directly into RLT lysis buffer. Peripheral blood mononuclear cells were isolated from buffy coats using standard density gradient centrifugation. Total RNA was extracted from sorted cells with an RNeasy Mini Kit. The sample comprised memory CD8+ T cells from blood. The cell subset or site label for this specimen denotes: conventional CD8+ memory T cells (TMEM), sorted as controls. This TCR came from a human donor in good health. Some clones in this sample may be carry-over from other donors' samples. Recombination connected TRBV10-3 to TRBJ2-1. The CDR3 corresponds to CAISDSVGHNEQFF.